The rows below give T cell receptor beta chains drawn from one sample of a study of blood T cells in healthy people across ages. Each CDR3 protein gets one entry after TCRdb re-called the 5' RACE reads with MiXCR. This table holds around 710,000 distinct CDR3 sequences, 40% to 45% found once. The sample was blood. All receptors derive from an older woman in good health. Each CDR3 is given with its conserved first and last residue. A D gene is named only where the DNA matches it firmly. A clone size is listed for some rows: how often the clone was seen (once, few, many), or a class if it is expanded.

j_call: TRBJ2-5; d_call: TRBD2; v_call: TRBV6-2/TRBV6-3; cdr3_length: 16; clone_size: NA; cdr3_aa: CASRPSTSGPQETQYF; cdr3_nt: TGTGCCAGCAGGCCCTCGACTAGCGGGCCCCAAGAGACCCAGTACTTC
j_call: TRBJ2-5; d_call: TRBD2; v_call: TRBV7-8; cdr3_length: 21; clone_size: NA; cdr3_aa: CASSLIRLTGTSGRADNEQYF; cdr3_nt: TGTGCCAGCAGCTTAATACGCCTTACCGGGACTAGCGGGAGGGCCGACAATGAGCAGTACTTC
j_call: TRBJ2-1; d_call: TRBD2; v_call: TRBV7-2; cdr3_length: 15; clone_size: NA; cdr3_aa: CASSPWTSETNEQFF; cdr3_nt: TGTGCCAGCAGCCCCTGGACTAGCGAAACTAATGAGCAGTTCTTC
j_call: TRBJ2-5; d_call: NA; v_call: TRBV3-1; cdr3_length: 11; clone_size: few; cdr3_aa: CASRGPREQYF; cdr3_nt: TGTGCCAGCAGGGGACCTCGTGAGCAGTACTTC
j_call: TRBJ2-3; d_call: NA; v_call: TRBV4-3; cdr3_length: 16; clone_size: NA; cdr3_aa: CASSQDLSRGTDTQYF; cdr3_nt: TGCGCCAGCAGCCAAGATCTATCGCGAGGCACAGATACGCAGTATTTT
j_call: TRBJ2-5; d_call: NA; v_call: TRBV11-2; cdr3_length: 12; clone_size: NA; cdr3_aa: CASSLVPGGQYF; cdr3_nt: TGTGCCAGCAGCTTAGTCCCGGGTGGCCAGTACTTC
j_call: TRBJ2-4; d_call: NA; v_call: TRBV2; cdr3_length: 16; clone_size: few; cdr3_aa: CASSGSPGGAKNIQYF; cdr3_nt: TGTGCCAGCAGTGGTTCACCCGGAGGAGCCAAAAACATTCAGTACTTC
j_call: TRBJ1-5; d_call: NA; v_call: TRBV4-2; cdr3_length: 13; clone_size: NA; cdr3_aa: CASSQDRAHPQHF; cdr3_nt: TGTGCCAGCAGCCAAGATCGGGCACATCCCCAGCATTTT
j_call: TRBJ1-3; d_call: NA; v_call: TRBV7-6; cdr3_length: 17; clone_size: NA; cdr3_aa: CASSPEGGSPSGNTIYF; cdr3_nt: TGTGCCAGCAGCCCAGAGGGGGGGTCGCCCTCTGGAAACACCATATATTTT
j_call: TRBJ2-1; d_call: TRBD2; v_call: TRBV6-1; cdr3_length: 17; clone_size: few; cdr3_aa: CASRESGLADYYNEQFF; cdr3_nt: TGTGCCAGCAGGGAATCTGGACTAGCGGATTACTACAATGAGCAGTTCTTC
j_call: TRBJ2-2; d_call: NA; v_call: TRBV7-6; cdr3_length: 14; clone_size: NA; cdr3_aa: CASSDARQTGELFF; cdr3_nt: TGTGCCAGCAGCGACGCCCGTCAAACCGGGGAGCTGTTTTTT
j_call: TRBJ2-7; d_call: NA; v_call: TRBV11-1; cdr3_length: 13; clone_size: NA; cdr3_aa: CASSLAGGTEQYF; cdr3_nt: TGTGCCAGCAGCTTAGCTGGGGGAACCGAGCAGTACTTC
j_call: TRBJ1-4; d_call: NA; v_call: TRBV29-1; cdr3_length: 11; clone_size: few; cdr3_aa: CSVGEGEKLFF; cdr3_nt: TGCAGCGTGGGGGAGGGCGAAAAACTGTTTTTT
j_call: TRBJ1-1; d_call: TRBD1; v_call: TRBV28; cdr3_length: 16; clone_size: few; cdr3_aa: CASSQGQGRGLTEAFF; cdr3_nt: TGTGCCAGCAGTCAGGGACAGGGGAGAGGGTTAACTGAAGCTTTCTTT
j_call: TRBJ2-3; d_call: NA; v_call: TRBV6-5; cdr3_length: 15; clone_size: NA; cdr3_aa: CASSYRGGSRDTQYF; cdr3_nt: TGTGCCAGCAGTTATCGCGGGGGCTCGAGAGATACGCAGTATTTT
j_call: TRBJ2-1; d_call: NA; v_call: TRBV2; cdr3_length: 14; clone_size: few; cdr3_aa: CASSARTISNEQFF; cdr3_nt: TGTGCCAGCAGTGCCCGGACAATCTCCAATGAGCAGTTCTTC
j_call: TRBJ1-2; d_call: TRBD1; v_call: TRBV6-5; cdr3_length: 14; clone_size: NA; cdr3_aa: CASSYSRQGSGYTF; cdr3_nt: TGTGCCAGCAGCTACTCTAGACAGGGTTCCGGCTACACCTTC
j_call: TRBJ2-3; d_call: TRBD2; v_call: TRBV7-2; cdr3_length: 15; clone_size: NA; cdr3_aa: CAIGLAGGGVDTQYF; cdr3_nt: TGTGCCATAGGACTAGCGGGGGGGGGAGTGGATACGCAGTATTTT
j_call: TRBJ1-2; d_call: NA; v_call: TRBV12-3/TRBV12-4; cdr3_length: 14; clone_size: NA; cdr3_aa: CASSVGGEHYGYTF; cdr3_nt: TGTGCCAGCAGTGTTGGCGGGGAGCACTATGGCTACACCTTC
j_call: TRBJ2-1; d_call: TRBD1; v_call: TRBV7-2; cdr3_length: 15; clone_size: NA; cdr3_aa: CASSPDRAINNEQFF; cdr3_nt: TGTGCCAGCTCTCCCGACAGGGCTATAAACAATGAGCAGTTCTTC
j_call: TRBJ2-5; d_call: NA; v_call: TRBV2; cdr3_length: 13; clone_size: NA; cdr3_aa: CASSEGRSPTQYF; cdr3_nt: TGTGCCAGCAGTGAAGGACGCTCGCCGACCCAGTACTTC
j_call: TRBJ2-1; d_call: NA; v_call: TRBV12-3/TRBV12-4; cdr3_length: 12; clone_size: few; cdr3_aa: CASSAGLPEQFF; cdr3_nt: TGTGCCAGCAGTGCAGGACTGCCGGAGCAGTTCTTC
j_call: TRBJ2-2; d_call: TRBD1; v_call: TRBV5-1; cdr3_length: 19; clone_size: NA; cdr3_aa: CASSLYWTGGEQNTGELFF; cdr3_nt: TGCGCCAGCAGCTTGTATTGGACAGGGGGCGAACAGAACACCGGGGAGCTGTTTTTT
j_call: TRBJ2-1; d_call: NA; v_call: TRBV29-1; cdr3_length: 12; clone_size: few; cdr3_aa: CSVAEVDNEQFF; cdr3_nt: TGCAGCGTTGCTGAAGTGGACAATGAGCAGTTCTTC
j_call: TRBJ2-7; d_call: TRBD1; v_call: TRBV7-8; cdr3_length: 15; clone_size: NA; cdr3_aa: CASSLGSRGPYEQYF; cdr3_nt: TGTGCCAGCAGCTTAGGGTCGAGGGGGCCCTACGAGCAGTACTTC
j_call: TRBJ2-5; d_call: NA; v_call: TRBV3-1; cdr3_length: 14; clone_size: NA; cdr3_aa: CASSQEYRLETQYF; cdr3_nt: TGTGCCAGCAGCCAAGAATATCGTCTAGAGACCCAGTACTTC
j_call: TRBJ2-7; d_call: NA; v_call: TRBV28; cdr3_length: 14; clone_size: NA; cdr3_aa: CASRGPFLPYEQYF; cdr3_nt: TGTGCCAGCAGGGGACCTTTTCTCCCCTACGAGCAGTACTTC
j_call: TRBJ2-1; d_call: TRBD2; v_call: TRBV5-1; cdr3_length: 15; clone_size: NA; cdr3_aa: CASSSLTGGPNEQFF; cdr3_nt: TGCGCCAGCAGCTCCCTAACGGGAGGGCCGAATGAGCAGTTCTTC
j_call: TRBJ2-1; d_call: NA; v_call: TRBV6-2/TRBV6-3; cdr3_length: 12; clone_size: few; cdr3_aa: CASSSYDNEQFF; cdr3_nt: TGTGCCAGCAGTTCTTATGACAATGAGCAGTTCTTC
j_call: TRBJ2-5; d_call: TRBD2; v_call: TRBV5-1; cdr3_length: 16; clone_size: NA; cdr3_aa: CASSFDGTSGQETQYF; cdr3_nt: TGCGCCAGCAGCTTCGACGGGACTAGCGGCCAAGAGACCCAGTACTTC
j_call: TRBJ2-4; d_call: NA; v_call: TRBV29-1; cdr3_length: 11; clone_size: few; cdr3_aa: CSVRWQFTQYF; cdr3_nt: TGCAGCGTTCGTTGGCAGTTCACTCAGTACTTC
j_call: TRBJ1-1; d_call: NA; v_call: TRBV20-1; cdr3_length: 14; clone_size: NA; cdr3_aa: CSAPRGGTNTEAFF; cdr3_nt: TGCAGTGCTCCCCGGGGGGGGACGAACACTGAAGCTTTCTTT
j_call: TRBJ2-5; d_call: NA; v_call: TRBV14; cdr3_length: 16; clone_size: NA; cdr3_aa: CASSQTGPIVQETQYF; cdr3_nt: TGTGCCAGCAGCCAGACGGGACCGATAGTTCAAGAGACCCAGTACTTC
j_call: TRBJ2-1; d_call: NA; v_call: TRBV29-1; cdr3_length: 14; clone_size: NA; cdr3_aa: CSVAVGVGYNEQFF; cdr3_nt: TGCAGCGTTGCGGTCGGGGTTGGCTACAATGAGCAGTTCTTC
j_call: TRBJ2-3; d_call: TRBD2; v_call: TRBV6-4; cdr3_length: 16; clone_size: NA; cdr3_aa: CASSDGTSGGADTQYF; cdr3_nt: TGTGCCAGCAGTGACGGGACTAGCGGGGGGGCAGATACGCAGTATTTT
j_call: TRBJ2-1; d_call: NA; v_call: TRBV5-6; cdr3_length: 13; clone_size: NA; cdr3_aa: CASSTSDKETQFF; cdr3_nt: TGTGCCAGCAGCACAAGTGATAAAGAGACCCAGTTCTTC
j_call: TRBJ1-5; d_call: NA; v_call: TRBV6-6; cdr3_length: 17; clone_size: once; cdr3_aa: CATMDRDRSFLNQPQHF; cdr3_nt: TGTGCCACCATGGACCGGGACCGCTCCTTTCTTAATCAGCCCCAGCATTTT
j_call: TRBJ2-6; d_call: NA; v_call: TRBV5-1; cdr3_length: 15; clone_size: many; cdr3_aa: CASSLGDGGANVLTF; cdr3_nt: TGCGCCAGCAGCTTGGGGGACGGTGGGGCCAACGTCCTGACTTTC
j_call: TRBJ2-5; d_call: TRBD2; v_call: TRBV5-1; cdr3_length: 15; clone_size: NA; cdr3_aa: CASFAVAGEGNEQYF; cdr3_nt: TGCGCCAGCTTCGCGGTTGCGGGAGAGGGTAATGAGCAGTACTTC
j_call: TRBJ2-1; d_call: NA; v_call: TRBV12-3/TRBV12-4; cdr3_length: 11; clone_size: NA; cdr3_aa: CASRIGDEQFF; cdr3_nt: TGTGCCAGCAGGATTGGGGATGAGCAGTTCTTC
j_call: TRBJ1-4; d_call: NA; v_call: TRBV20-1; cdr3_length: 14; clone_size: NA; cdr3_aa: CSAGGDTTNEKLFF; cdr3_nt: TGCAGTGCGGGGGGGGACACTACTAATGAAAAACTGTTTTTT
j_call: TRBJ2-3; d_call: TRBD1; v_call: TRBV20-1; cdr3_length: 15; clone_size: few; cdr3_aa: CSAVNRDREFNTQYF; cdr3_nt: TGCAGTGCCGTAAACCGGGACAGGGAATTCAATACGCAGTATTTT
j_call: TRBJ2-4; d_call: NA; v_call: TRBV19; cdr3_length: 18; clone_size: NA; cdr3_aa: CASSIDSAAAGAKNIQYF; cdr3_nt: TGTGCCAGTAGTATAGACTCGGCGGCGGCAGGGGCCAAAAACATTCAGTACTTC
j_call: TRBJ2-3; d_call: NA; v_call: TRBV9; cdr3_length: 13; clone_size: NA; cdr3_aa: CASSIRPRDTQYF; cdr3_nt: TGTGCCAGCAGTATTCGGCCGAGGGATACGCAGTATTTT
j_call: TRBJ2-3; d_call: TRBD1; v_call: TRBV3-1; cdr3_length: 16; clone_size: few; cdr3_aa: CASSPRPTGATDTQYF; cdr3_nt: TGTGCCAGCAGCCCCAGACCAACAGGGGCCACAGATACGCAGTATTTT
j_call: TRBJ1-1; d_call: TRBD1; v_call: TRBV29-1; cdr3_length: 14; clone_size: few; cdr3_aa: CSIQGQGVGTEAFF; cdr3_nt: TGCAGCATTCAAGGACAGGGGGTGGGCACTGAAGCTTTCTTT
j_call: TRBJ2-4; d_call: TRBD2; v_call: TRBV7-2; cdr3_length: 15; clone_size: NA; cdr3_aa: CASSLMTSGSVMQYF; cdr3_nt: TGTGCCAGCAGCTTAATGACTAGCGGGAGCGTGATGCAGTACTTC
j_call: TRBJ2-5; d_call: NA; v_call: TRBV7-9; cdr3_length: 17; clone_size: NA; cdr3_aa: CASSLNPTSTGSETQYF; cdr3_nt: TGTGCCAGCAGCTTAAACCCCACTAGTACAGGGAGCGAGACCCAGTACTTC
j_call: TRBJ2-1; d_call: NA; v_call: TRBV9; cdr3_length: 14; clone_size: few; cdr3_aa: CASSVGGDYNEQFF; cdr3_nt: TGTGCCAGCAGCGTAGGCGGAGACTACAATGAGCAGTTCTTC
j_call: TRBJ2-1; d_call: TRBD1; v_call: TRBV24-1; cdr3_length: 15; clone_size: many; cdr3_aa: CATSAAQGHYNEQFF; cdr3_nt: TGTGCCACCAGTGCCGCACAGGGGCATTACAATGAGCAGTTCTTC
j_call: TRBJ2-7; d_call: TRBD2; v_call: TRBV11-2; cdr3_length: 16; clone_size: few; cdr3_aa: CASSPVGLAATYEQYF; cdr3_nt: TGTGCCAGCAGCCCGGTTGGACTAGCGGCAACCTACGAGCAGTACTTC
j_call: TRBJ1-2; d_call: TRBD1; v_call: TRBV3-1; cdr3_length: 15; clone_size: NA; cdr3_aa: CASSQRDRGCYGYTF; cdr3_nt: TGTGCCAGCAGCCAGCGGGACAGGGGCTGTTATGGCTACACCTTC
j_call: TRBJ2-7; d_call: NA; v_call: TRBV27; cdr3_length: 14; clone_size: many; cdr3_aa: CASSLDSLGYEQYF; cdr3_nt: TGTGCCAGCAGTTTAGACAGTCTAGGGTACGAGCAGTACTTC
j_call: TRBJ2-3; d_call: TRBD2; v_call: TRBV15; cdr3_length: 15; clone_size: NA; cdr3_aa: CATSRITSAVDTQYF; cdr3_nt: TGTGCCACCAGCAGAATAACTAGCGCCGTAGATACGCAGTATTTT
j_call: TRBJ2-7; d_call: TRBD1; v_call: TRBV5-1; cdr3_length: 16; clone_size: once; cdr3_aa: CASSPFTGGPSYEQYF; cdr3_nt: TGCGCCAGCAGCCCCTTCACAGGGGGGCCTTCCTACGAGCAGTACTTC
j_call: TRBJ2-1; d_call: TRBD2; v_call: TRBV12-3/TRBV12-4; cdr3_length: 14; clone_size: NA; cdr3_aa: CASTQRGRVDEQFF; cdr3_nt: TGTGCCAGCACCCAGAGAGGGAGGGTAGATGAGCAGTTCTTC
j_call: TRBJ2-1; d_call: TRBD2; v_call: TRBV6-6; cdr3_length: 16; clone_size: NA; cdr3_aa: CASSYSESSGRNEQFF; cdr3_nt: TGTGCCAGCAGTTACTCCGAATCAAGCGGGAGGAATGAGCAGTTCTTC